Described below is a single T cell receptor beta chain sequence and its context. Its antigen is currently not known. No much larger clone is present one base from it, and per-base qualities are unavailable. This sample is part of a study of beta chain features in type 1 diabetes (dated by TCRdb to the late 2010s). Broadly, across the study: No differences in mean age, gender distribution, total cell number or subset yield were found between patients and healthy donors. A total of under 140,000,000 sorted cells were examined across all samples, and the number of cells per subset was strongly correlated with RNA yield. Regulatory and stem cell-like memory subsets were isolated from only 8 patients and roughly 8 healthy donors, whereas naive and central memory subsets came from all 30 or so donors. In the study, recently diagnosed type 1 diabetes patients and matched healthy donors were compared on the TCRB repertoires of their sorted circulating CD4+ T cell subsets.

The germline V gene yields SNHLY for CDR1 and FYNNEI for CDR2. The cysteine opens and the phenylalanine closes a CDR3 of 12 amino acids. The sequence is cut down to CDR3 DNA, 36 bases in frame from base 1. V is cut back by 9 bases and J by 4 bases, with 4 bases in the junction unmatched. Each donor gave one peripheral blood draw, averaging around 120 mL, which was collected into heparinised tubes. A BD FACSAria II and a panel including CD45RO, CCR7, CD25, CD127, CD95 and CD27 were used to sort naive, central memory, regulatory and stem cell-like memory CD4+ T cells. A purity above 95% was achieved for all sorted populations. PBMCs were isolated immediately by Lymphoprep density gradient centrifugation and stained directly without culture. Samples were stained and sorted in pairs, with one healthy donor and one patient per experiment, so that batch effects were minimized. Beyond this particular receptor, the publication reports: At VDJ recombination sites, patients with type 1 diabetes made fewer insertions and deleted more nucleotides, a pattern implying thymic rearrangement abnormalities. Only small numbers of individuals were included in the HLA sub-analyses, which left unresolved whether HLA type had any influence on TCRB rearrangement. Type 1 diabetes patients showed a moderate but significant shortening of TCRB CDR3 length in all four CD4+ subsets. Naive, central memory and regulatory TCRB repertoires appeared to be more alike among patients than among healthy donors. Because cDNA was sequenced instead of genomic DNA, activated cells with high expression could be over-represented, although the groups did not differ in activation or CD3 levels. Shorter templates might have been favored by PCR, but patient and control samples were amplified and corrected together, so both groups would have been affected equally by any skew.

All of the isolated RNA was reverse transcribed with the High Capacity cDNA Reverse Transcription Kit, so expressed TCRB transcripts were sequenced. Deep immunoSEQ sequencing was performed on naive, central memory and regulatory T cell samples, with an average of about 4 million total reads per sample. Sorted cells were lysed in RLT buffer and RNA was extracted with DNase-treated RNeasy Micro or Mini kits, depending on cell number. To prevent cross-contamination, each cell subset was processed individually, whereas patient and healthy donor samples were processed jointly. TCRB sequences were amplified from cDNA with the immunoSEQ multiplex PCR, producing 87-bp fragments spanning the CDR3 region. Sequencing of the amplicons was done on the Illumina HiSeq platform. For the original study's pipeline: Synthetic template baselines were used to correct PCR bias computationally, reads within Hamming distance 2 were collapsed together, and singletons that could not be merged were discarded. By aligning reads against IMGT, V, D and J genes, CDR3 length, and insertions or deletions at six rearrangement sites were assigned. Within each subset, clonotype counts were normalized to the number of sorted cells before true diversity and Gini coefficients were calculated with the tcR R package. The overlap coefficient, calculated on TCRB nucleotide sequences, was used to quantify repertoire sharing. Out-of-frame TCRB sequences from naive cells were analyzed as a proxy for the pre-selection repertoire. The clones in this table, taken by TCRdb from immuneACCESS, are in-frame only. Not every clone is retained; where verified, under half of the shortfall comes from an unresolved V gene, and the cause of the rest is unknown. The D gene and trimming were derived from the DNA, and the V and J assignments and clone size from that table. The sample contains around 360,000 clones, over 10% of them found a single time. The top ten constitute 0.0095% to 0.012% of the sample.

Sequencing was performed on naive CD4+ T cells from blood. The label giving this sample's cell subset or site can be read as: true naive CD4+ T cells. The TCR sequence derives from a woman younger than 30 with type 1 diabetes. The rearrangement combines TRBV2 with TRBJ2-7, with TRBD1 matching 9 junction bases. The nucleotide sequence is given as TGTGCCAGTGGGGGACAGGGTTACGAGCAGTACTTC. Its translation reads: CASGGQGYEQYF.